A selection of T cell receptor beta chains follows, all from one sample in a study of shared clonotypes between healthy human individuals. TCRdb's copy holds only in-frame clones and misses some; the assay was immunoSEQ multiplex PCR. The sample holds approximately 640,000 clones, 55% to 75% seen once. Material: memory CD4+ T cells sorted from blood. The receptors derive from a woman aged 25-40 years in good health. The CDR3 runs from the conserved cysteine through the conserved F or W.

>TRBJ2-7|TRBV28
CASKTSGATYEQYF
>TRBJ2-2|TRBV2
CASRRETTGELFF
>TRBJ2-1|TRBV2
CASRLTGSTYNEQFF
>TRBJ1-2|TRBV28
CASRTGGNYGYTF
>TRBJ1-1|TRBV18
CASSPRGENTEAFF
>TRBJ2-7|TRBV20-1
CSATGTVEQYF
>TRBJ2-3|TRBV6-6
CASSYRGSGTDTQYF
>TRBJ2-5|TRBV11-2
CASSLSWGGAIGRETQYF
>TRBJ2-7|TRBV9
CASSLHTSSYEQYF
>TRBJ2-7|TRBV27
CASSLQGAIGEQYF
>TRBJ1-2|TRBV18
CASSTETGNYGYTF
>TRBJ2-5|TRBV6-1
CASSGTVITSQETQYF
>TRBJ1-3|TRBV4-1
CASSQGSGGYGNTIYF
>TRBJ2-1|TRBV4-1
CASSRGTSGYNEQFF
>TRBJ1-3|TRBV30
CAWSSGSSDRAGNTIYF